These 30 T cell receptor beta chains were all obtained from the same sample, sequenced in a study of T cells in Graves' hyperthyroidism and ophthalmopathy (dated by TCRdb to 2018 to 2020). Receptors were amplified or captured by multiplex PCR. Sequencing instrument: Illumina HiSeq 2000. TCR beta CDR3 regions were amplified from RNA transcripts. The TCR CDR3 was subjected to a first round of RT-PCR using the HTBI primer set and the Qiagen OneStep RT-PCR kit. The public reads were run again by TCRdb, first through fastp at Q25 and then through MiXCR, and only productive beta chains were kept. Every CDR3 protein is listed once, alongside the most common genes and DNA of its rows. Present in this sample are approximately 400,000 distinct CDR3 sequences, about 15% of which were seen just once. About 31% of the sample is in the top ten clones. Sequencing was done on a sample of blood. Receptors originate from a woman in her twenties or thirties with Graves' hyperthyroidism.

This clonotype showed up just a few times. The V call is TRBV20-1, the J call TRBJ1-2, with D uncertain. This CDR3 is built from 12 residues. Germline V gene data show CDR1 as DFQATT and CDR2 as SNEGSKA (reference sequence). Trimming shortened V by 3 bases and J by 8 bases, and 13 bases separated the two germline ends. The DNA for the CDR3 is TGCAGTGCTAGTGGTCAGGCTCTCGGCTACACCTTC. As protein: CSASGQALGYTF.

V usage is TRBV6-9 and J usage is TRBJ1-1, with 7 bases identical to TRBD1. CDR3 length: 13 residues. Trimming cost V 2 bases and J 7 bases; bases outside gene matches: 4. Germline lookup yields CDR1 MNHGY and CDR2 SVAAGI. CDR3 DNA sequence: TGTGCCAGCAGTTATCCGGGGGACAGTGAAGCTTTCTTT. Amino acid sequence: CASSYPGDSEAFF.

This clonotype has a handful of counts. CDR3 nucleotides: TGTGCCAGCAGTGAAGTGAAGAGTTTCAGATATAGCAATCAGCCCCAGCATTTT. Translated, it gives CASSEVKSFRYSNQPQHF. V is TRBV2 and J is TRBJ1-5; D gene uncertain. This CDR3 has 18 residues. In germline, CDR1 is SNHLY, CDR2 FYNNEI. The V and J ends lost 1 base and 0 bases respectively, with 16 bases between them.

This clonotype was observed at least ten times. This rearrangement joins TRBV20-1 to TRBJ2-1, with TRBD2 matching 7 bases. The CDR3 is 14 residues long. V dropped 7 bases and J dropped 8; count of bases not matched to a gene: 14. Germline V lookup: CDR1 DFQATT, CDR2 SNEGSKA (reference sequence). This CDR3 is CSDTGLRGFDEQFF. Written as DNA, the CDR3 is TGCAGTGACACGGGACTACGAGGGTTCGATGAGCAGTTCTTC.

This clonotype showed up many times. The rearrangement uses TRBV10-3 and TRBJ2-1; 14 nucleotides align to TRBD2. This CDR3 is 16 amino acids long. Germline assignment: CDR1 ENHRY and CDR2 SYGVKD. Trimming removed 2 bases from V and 10 bases from J; junction bases left unmatched: 7. CDR3 residues: CAISEPGLAGEGEQFF. CDR3 sequence (DNA): TGTGCCATCAGTGAGCCGGGACTAGCGGGAGAAGGGGAGCAGTTCTTC.

This clonotype has at least ten counts. The chain employs TRBV10-1 and TRBJ1-1; D may be TRBD1 (5 bases). V was pared by 6 bases and J by 1 base, with 9 bases between. Germline V gene lookup returns CDR1 WNHNN and CDR2 SYGVQD (reference sequence). The length of the CDR3 is 13 residues. The CDR3: CASRRGTNTEAFF. CDR3 coding DNA: TGCGCCAGCAGAAGGGGCACGAACACTGAAGCTTTCTTT.

The genes are TRBV19 and TRBJ1-4; TRBD1 aligns across 7 bases. CDR3 length equals 14 residues. The germline gives CDR1 LNHDA, CDR2 SQIVND (reference sequence). J gave up 7 bases and V 7 bases, and 9 bases lay outside the gene matches. Here the CDR3 reads CASTIGGAGEKLFF. In DNA form, the CDR3 reads TGTGCCAGTACAATAGGGGGCGCGGGTGAAAAACTGTTTTTT.

V usage is TRBV24-1 and J usage is TRBJ2-7; D unresolved. CDR3 size: 15 residues. V was shortened by 5 bases and J by 0 bases, with 13 bases between the two germline ends. Germline CDR1 is KGHDR and CDR2 is SFDVKD. The CDR3 sequence is CATSGMATSSYEQYF. As DNA, the CDR3 is TGTGCCACCAGTGGTATGGCCACCAGCTCCTACGAGCAGTACTTC.

The sample holds many counts of this clonotype. The chain carries TRBV28 and TRBJ1-1; D might be TRBD1 (6 bases). CDR1 is MDHEN and CDR2 is SYDVKM in the germline V gene. The V gene lost 7 bases and the J gene lost 1 base, with 10 bases spanning the gap. The CDR3 extends over 13 amino acids. Here the CDR3 reads CASNRQANTEAFF. The CDR3, as DNA: TGTGCCAGCAATCGACAGGCGAACACTGAAGCTTTCTTT.

The gene calls are TRBV6-5 and TRBJ1-2; 11 nucleotides align to TRBD1. V lost 4 bases, J lost 7 bases, and 2 bases stayed unmatched. The CDR3 totals 13 residues. The V gene's germline CDR1 is MNHEY and CDR2 SVGAGI. CDR3 region: CASSSGTGGGYTF. CDR3 DNA: TGTGCCAGCAGTTCCGGGACAGGGGGTGGCTACACCTTC.

This clonotype occurred a few times. The genes are TRBV7-9 and TRBJ1-4; possible D gene TRBD1, 6 bases. Per germline, CDR1 SEHNR and CDR2 FQNEAQ (reference sequence). This CDR3 has 15 amino acids. Trimming took off 4 bases at V and 3 bases at J, with 12 bases between the two ends. The CDR3: CASSSSTGANEKLFF. CDR3 nucleotide sequence: TGTGCCAGCAGCTCGTCGACAGGAGCTAATGAAAAACTGTTTTTT.

This clonotype came up many times. The CDR3 nucleotides read TGTGCCAGCAGCACCCCCCTGGGGCAGTACTTC. Its translation: CASSTPLGQYF. V and J are TRBV3-1 and TRBJ2-7; D remains ambiguous. Trimming removed 5 bases from V and 9 bases from J, with 11 bases in between. The CDR3 consists of 11 residues. Germline V lookup: CDR1 LGHDT, CDR2 YNNKEL (reference sequence).

The chain uses TRBV5-6 and TRBJ1-4; D unclear. CDR1 SGHDT and CDR2 YYEEEE come from the germline V gene. The V end was cut by 0 bases, the J end by 4 bases, with 13 bases between. CDR3 size: 16 residues. This CDR3 reads CASSLVGREDNEKLFF. The DNA for the CDR3 is TGTGCCAGCAGCTTGGTAGGACGGGAAGATAATGAAAAACTGTTTTTT.

The genes are TRBV7-8 and TRBJ2-5; 7 bases agree with TRBD2. Per germline, CDR1 SGHVS and CDR2 FQNEAQ. The CDR3 length is 14 residues. V was pared by 3 bases and J by 3 bases, with 4 bases of the junction left unmatched. CDR3 coding DNA: TGTGCCAGCAGCTTCCCTAGCGGCGAAGAGACCCAGTACTTC. Its protein product is CASSFPSGEETQYF.

This clonotype occurred many times. The chain combines TRBV27 with TRBJ2-1, with 8 bases lining up with TRBD1. The V gene's germline CDR1 is MNHEY and CDR2 SMNVEV (reference sequence). The CDR3 runs to 15 residues. The V gene end was trimmed by 7 bases and the J gene end by 7 bases; junction bases not matched to a gene: 12. The CDR3 loop reads CASKLRTGLGNEQFF. Written as DNA, the CDR3 is TGTGCCAGCAAGCTGCGGACAGGGTTGGGGAATGAGCAGTTCTTC.

This clonotype was observed many times. The chain links TRBV11-2 to TRBJ2-7; D might be TRBD1 (6 bases). V shed 2 bases and J shed 2 bases, with 7 bases lying between them. Germline CDR1 is SGHAT and CDR2 is FQNNGV. CDR3 size: 13 residues. The CDR3 sequence: CASSLPGAYEQYF. CDR3 coding DNA: TGTGCCAGCAGCTTACCAGGGGCCTACGAGCAGTACTTC.

The chain recombines TRBV24-1 with TRBJ2-5; 7 bases are shared with TRBD1. The ends lost 4 bases at V and 4 bases at J; junction bases unmatched: 5. Germline values: CDR1 KGHDR, CDR2 SFDVKD. The CDR3 runs to 14 residues. This chain's CDR3 is CATSEGQKRETQYF. The DNA for the CDR3 is TGTGCCACCAGTGAGGGACAGAAGCGAGAGACCCAGTACTTC.

The rearrangement joins TRBV28 to TRBJ2-3, with TRBD2 matching 7 bases. The CDR3 is 15 amino acids. The ends lost 6 bases at V and 0 bases at J; junction bases unmatched: 6. The V gene's germline CDR1 is MDHEN and CDR2 SYDVKM. The CDR3 DNA sequence: TGTGCCAGCAGAATAACCGGGGGGAGCACAGATACGCAGTATTTT. Encoded protein: CASRITGGSTDTQYF.

The J gene is TRBJ2-5, the V gene TRBV2; D ambiguous. Germline V lookup: CDR1 SNHLY, CDR2 FYNNEI. CDR3 length: 12 amino acids. Trimming pared 5 bases from V and 5 bases from J, leaving 9 bases between. The CDR3 region is CASSSIRETQYF. CDR3 coding DNA: TGTGCCAGCAGTTCCATACGGGAGACCCAGTACTTC. The complete variable domain, with remaining parts taken from reference TRBV2 and TRBJ2-5, reads EPEVTQTPSHQVTQMGQEVILRCVPISNHLYFYWYRQILGQKVEFLVSFYNNEISEKSEIFDDQFSVERPDGSNFTLKIRSTKLEDSAMYFCASSSIRETQYFGPGTRLLVL.

The chain joins TRBV19 to TRBJ2-7, with no clear D. Germline V gene sequence: CDR1 LNHDA, CDR2 SQIVND (reference sequence). V gave up 3 bases and J gave up 2 bases, with 11 bases separating them. The length of the CDR3 is 14 residues. The CDR3 loop reads CASSISRETYEQYF. The CDR3 DNA reads TGTGCCAGTAGTATTTCGCGAGAGACCTACGAGCAGTACTTC.

This chain uses TRBV3-1 with TRBJ1-2, with TRBD1 matching over 7 bases. CDR1 and CDR2 (germline): LGHDT, YNNKEL (reference sequence). The CDR3 is 15 amino acids. J was trimmed by 5 bases and V by 4 bases; bases with no gene match: 10. The CDR3 here is CASSLQTGTAYGYTF. The DNA for the CDR3 is TGTGCCAGCAGCCTCCAAACCGGGACAGCTTATGGCTACACCTTC.

This rearrangement joins TRBV28 to TRBJ2-5; D perhaps matches TRBD1 (5 bases). Trimming left V 5 bases short and J 3 bases short, with 10 bases between. The CDR3 runs 13 residues. Germline CDR1 reads MDHEN; CDR2 reads SYDVKM. CDR3 sequence reads: CASSPRREETQYF. CDR3 sequence (DNA): TGTGCCAGCAGTCCCCGCAGGGAAGAGACCCAGTACTTC.

Ten or more counts support this clonotype. The chain recombines TRBV28 with TRBJ2-3; D is possibly TRBD2 (6 bases). CDR3 length: 17 amino acids. V lost 5 bases and J lost 4, with 22 bases in between. From germline, CDR1 is MDHEN and CDR2 SYDVKM. CDR3 sequence: CASSPLTGLRRADTQYF. The CDR3 DNA follows: TGTGCCAGCAGTCCCCTAACGGGACTGAGAAGGGCAGATACGCAGTATTTT.

The V and J genes are TRBV19 and TRBJ2-2; 8 bases fit TRBD2. After removal of 7 bases from V and 3 bases from J, the junction contained 7 bases not matched to a gene. The germline V gene encodes CDR1 LNHDA and CDR2 SQIVND (reference sequence). The CDR3 is 15 amino acids. The CDR3 reads CASTIARGDTGELFF. The CDR3 DNA is TGTGCCAGTACCATCGCGCGGGGGGACACCGGGGAGCTGTTTTTT. Complete variable domain (other parts from reference TRBV19 and TRBJ2-2): DGGITQSPKYLFRKEGQNVTLSCEQNLNHDAMYWYRQDPGQGLRLIYYSQIVNDFQKGDIAEGYSVSREKKESFPLTVTSAQKNPTAFYLCASTIARGDTGELFFGEGSRLTVL.

A note on this clonotype: The germline gene is not matched at one end of the junction; a read error may be the cause. This chain connects TRBV10-3 to TRBJ2-3; weak D call: TRBD2 (5 bases). Germline V lookup: CDR1 ENHRY, CDR2 SYGVKD. The CDR3 extends over 14 amino acids. CDR3 nucleotides: TGCGCCATCAGTGAGGGTGTAGGCACAGATACGCAGTATTTT. Its translation: CAISEGVGTDTQYF.

J is TRBJ2-3 and V is TRBV7-2; 11 bases are shared with TRBD2. The ends lost 5 bases at V and 2 bases at J; junction bases unmatched: 9. The CDR3 is 17 residues long. Per germline, CDR1 SGHTA and CDR2 FQGNSA. The CDR3 DNA reads TGTGCCAGCAGCACCCGGTCTAGCGGGAGGCTCACAGATACGCAGTATTTT. It specifies CASSTRSSGRLTDTQYF. The full variable domain, its missing parts supplied by reference TRBV7-2 and TRBJ2-3, is GAGVSQSPSNKVTEKGKDVELRCDPISGHTALYWYRQSLGQGLEFLIYFQGNSAPDKSGLPSDRFSAERTGGSVSTLTIQRTQQEDSAVYLCASSTRSSGRLTDTQYFGPGTRLTVL.

The table lists this clonotype with many counts. The rearrangement uses TRBV24-1 and TRBJ2-1, with TRBD2 matching over 11 bases. Germline V gene lookup returns CDR1 KGHDR and CDR2 SFDVKD. J gave up 4 bases and V 0 bases, and 10 bases lay outside the gene matches. The CDR3 is 19 amino acids. CDR3 amino acids: CATSDLDTLAGGSYNEQFF. CDR3 nucleotide sequence: TGTGCCACCAGTGATTTGGACACCTTAGCGGGAGGGAGTTACAATGAGCAGTTCTTC.

This clonotype was seen many times. V gene TRBV2 combines with J gene TRBJ2-6; D is ambiguous. CDR1 is SNHLY, CDR2 FYNNEI, per germline. V lost 1 base to trimming and J lost 0 bases, with 7 bases between them. The CDR3 loop spans 16 amino acids. The chain's CDR3 is CASSEGPYSGANVLTF. In DNA form, the CDR3 reads TGTGCCAGCAGTGAAGGGCCGTACTCTGGGGCCAACGTCCTGACTTTC.

Ten or more counts support this clonotype. The CDR3 spells CASSDPEARGYTF. In DNA form, the CDR3 reads TGTGCCAGCAGTGACCCTGAGGCACGGGGCTACACCTTC. The chain joins TRBV28 to TRBJ1-2; no definite D call. The germline V gene has CDR1 MDHEN and CDR2 SYDVKM. The CDR3 has 13 residues. V was pared by 5 bases and J by 8 bases, with 15 bases between.

This clonotype was observed at least ten times. The chain recombines TRBV3-1 with TRBJ1-4, with D tentatively TRBD1 (6 bases). The CDR3 covers 16 residues. Looked up from germline, CDR1 is LGHDT and CDR2 is YNNKEL (reference sequence). The germline V and J ends were trimmed by 0 bases and 4 bases, with 12 bases remaining between them. The CDR3: CASSQELTGGNEKLFF. Here the CDR3 DNA reads TGTGCCAGCAGCCAAGAATTGACAGGAGGTAATGAAAAACTGTTTTTT.